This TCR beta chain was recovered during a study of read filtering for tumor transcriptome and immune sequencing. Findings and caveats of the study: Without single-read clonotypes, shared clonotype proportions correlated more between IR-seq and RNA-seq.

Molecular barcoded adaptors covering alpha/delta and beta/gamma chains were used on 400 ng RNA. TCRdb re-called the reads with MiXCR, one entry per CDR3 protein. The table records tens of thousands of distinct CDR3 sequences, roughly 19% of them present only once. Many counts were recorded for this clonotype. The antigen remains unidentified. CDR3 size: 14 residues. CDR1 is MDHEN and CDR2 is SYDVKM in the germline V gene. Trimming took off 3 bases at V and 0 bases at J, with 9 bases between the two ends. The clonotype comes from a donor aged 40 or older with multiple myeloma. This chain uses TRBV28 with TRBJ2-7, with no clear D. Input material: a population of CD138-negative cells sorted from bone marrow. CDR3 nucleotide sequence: TGTGCCAGCAGTTTTGGAATCCTCTCCTACGAGCAGTACTTC. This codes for CASSFGILSYEQYF.